This entry is about one T cell receptor (beta chain). This CDR3 has 13 residues. The germline V gene has CDR1 MNHEY and CDR2 SVGEGT. Between the trimmed V and J ends, which lost 2 bases and 9 bases, there was a span of 11 bases. The RNA, roughly 0.45 to 1 ug, was put through reverse transcription using random hexamers. MiXCR was run by TCRdb on the immunoSEQ multiplex PCR reads, yielding one entry per CDR3 protein. The sample has over 150,000 distinct CDR3 sequences, 90% to 97% seen once; the top ten hold around 0.12%. The data were obtained in a study of CD8 T cells in Susac syndrome. The sample was CD4+ T cells from PBMCs. The source is a human donor with Susac syndrome. This chain connects TRBV6-2 or TRBV6-3 to TRBJ2-1; D is possibly TRBD1 or TRBD2 (5 bases each). In nucleotides, the CDR3 is TGTGCCAGCAGTTACGCAGGGACGGGTGAGCAGTTCTTC. Translation: CASSYAGTGEQFF.